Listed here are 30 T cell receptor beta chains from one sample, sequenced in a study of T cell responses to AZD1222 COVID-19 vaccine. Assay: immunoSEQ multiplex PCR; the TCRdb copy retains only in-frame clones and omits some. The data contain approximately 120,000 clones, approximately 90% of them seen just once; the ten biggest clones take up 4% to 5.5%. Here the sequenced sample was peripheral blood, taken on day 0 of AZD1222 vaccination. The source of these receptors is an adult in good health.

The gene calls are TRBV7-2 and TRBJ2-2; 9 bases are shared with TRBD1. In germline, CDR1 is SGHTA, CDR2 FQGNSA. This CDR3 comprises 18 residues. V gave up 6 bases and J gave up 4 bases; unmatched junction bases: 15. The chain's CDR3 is CASSRKGQGPIFTGELFF. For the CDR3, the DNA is TGTGCCAGCAGTCGGAAAGGACAGGGGCCGATCTTCACCGGGGAGCTGTTTTTT.

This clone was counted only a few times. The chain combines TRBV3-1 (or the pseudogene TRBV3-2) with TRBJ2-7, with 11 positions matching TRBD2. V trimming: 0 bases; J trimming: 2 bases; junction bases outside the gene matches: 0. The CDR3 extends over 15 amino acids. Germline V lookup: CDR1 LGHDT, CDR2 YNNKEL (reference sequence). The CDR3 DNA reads TGTGCCAGCAGCCAAGATAGCGGGGGGGCCTACGAGCAGTACTTC. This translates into CASSQDSGGAYEQYF.

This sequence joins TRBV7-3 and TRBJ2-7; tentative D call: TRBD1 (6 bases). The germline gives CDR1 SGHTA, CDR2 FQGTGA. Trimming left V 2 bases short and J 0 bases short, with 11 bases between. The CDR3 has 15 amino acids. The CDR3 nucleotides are TGTGCCAGCAGCTTATCGAGGGGGAGCTCCTACGAGCAGTACTTC. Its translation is CASSLSRGSSYEQYF. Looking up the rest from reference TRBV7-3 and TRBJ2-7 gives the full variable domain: GAGVSQTPSNKVTEKGKYVELRCDPISGHTALYWYRQSLGQGPEFLIYFQGTGAADDSGLPNDRFFAVRPEGSVSTLKIQRTERGDSAVYLCASSLSRGSSYEQYFGPGTRLTVT.

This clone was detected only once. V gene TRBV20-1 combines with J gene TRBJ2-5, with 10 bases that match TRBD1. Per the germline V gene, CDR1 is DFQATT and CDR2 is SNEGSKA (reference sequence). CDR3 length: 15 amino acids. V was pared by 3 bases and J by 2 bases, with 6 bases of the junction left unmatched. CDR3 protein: CSASWGTGAQETQYF. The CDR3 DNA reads TGCAGTGCTAGTTGGGGGACAGGGGCGCAAGAGACCCAGTACTTC.

The CDR3 loop reads CASRAGSHNSPLHF. The CDR3 DNA is TGTGCCAGCAGGGCAGGGTCCCATAATTCACCCCTCCACTTT. The chain couples TRBV27 to TRBJ1-6, with a weak D call TRBD1 (5 bases). Germline V gives CDR1 MNHEY, CDR2 SMNVEV (reference sequence). The length of the CDR3 is 14 residues. V was trimmed by 6 bases and J by 5 bases, leaving 11 bases between them.

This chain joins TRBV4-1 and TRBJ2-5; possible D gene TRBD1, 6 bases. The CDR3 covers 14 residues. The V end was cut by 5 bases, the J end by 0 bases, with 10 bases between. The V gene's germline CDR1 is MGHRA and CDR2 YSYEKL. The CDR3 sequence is CASSDRDNQETQYF. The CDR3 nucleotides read TGCGCCAGCAGCGACCGGGACAACCAAGAGACCCAGTACTTC.

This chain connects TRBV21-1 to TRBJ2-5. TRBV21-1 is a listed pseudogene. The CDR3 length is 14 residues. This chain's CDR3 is CASSKPPNGGTQYF. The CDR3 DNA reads TGTGCCAGCAGCAAACCCCCGAATGGGGGGACCCAGTACTTC.

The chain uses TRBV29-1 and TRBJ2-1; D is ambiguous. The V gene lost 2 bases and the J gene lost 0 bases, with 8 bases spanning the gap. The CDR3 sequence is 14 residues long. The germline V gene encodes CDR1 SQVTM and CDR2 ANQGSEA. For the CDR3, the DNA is TGCAGCGTTGAAATGATGATCTCCTACAATGAGCAGTTCTTC. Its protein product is CSVEMMISYNEQFF.

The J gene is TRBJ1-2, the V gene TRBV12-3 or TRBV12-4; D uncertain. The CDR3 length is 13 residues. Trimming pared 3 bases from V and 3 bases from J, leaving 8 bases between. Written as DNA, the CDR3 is TGTGCCAGCAGTTTTGGTCAGGACTATGGCTACACCTTC. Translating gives CASSFGQDYGYTF.

CDR3 nucleotide sequence: TGTGCCAGCAGCGTAGTAACTAGCGGGGGAAGTGAGCAGTTCTTC. Amino acids: CASSVVTSGGSEQFF. The chain combines TRBV9 with TRBJ2-1; 11 bases are shared with TRBD2. Trimming at V came to 0 bases and at J to 9 bases, leaving 5 bases not matched to a gene. CDR1 SGDLS and CDR2 YYNGEE come from the germline V gene. This CDR3 comprises 15 residues.

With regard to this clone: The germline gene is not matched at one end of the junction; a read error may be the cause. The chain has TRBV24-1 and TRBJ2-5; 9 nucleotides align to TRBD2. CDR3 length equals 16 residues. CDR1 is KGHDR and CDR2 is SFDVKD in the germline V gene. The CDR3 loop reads CPTAGLAGGREETQYF. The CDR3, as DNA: TGTCCCACCGCGGGACTCGCGGGGGGGCGGGAAGAGACCCAGTACTTC.

CDR3 amino acids: CASSSAGGLSKGNQPQHF. In nucleotides, the CDR3 is TGTGCCAGTAGTTCCGCAGGGGGCTTGAGTAAGGGCAATCAGCCCCAGCATTTT. The chain recombines TRBV19 with TRBJ1-5; 8 nucleotides line up with TRBD1. Per germline, CDR1 LNHDA and CDR2 SQIVND (reference sequence). The junction had 14 bases not matched to a gene; V was cut back by 5 bases and J by 2 bases. This CDR3 contains 18 residues. Drawing the rest from reference TRBV19 and TRBJ1-5, the complete variable domain is DGGITQSPKYLFRKEGQNVTLSCEQNLNHDAMYWYRQDPGQGLRLIYYSQIVNDFQKGDIAEGYSVSREKKESFPLTVTSAQKNPTAFYLCASSSAGGLSKGNQPQHFGDGTRLSIL.

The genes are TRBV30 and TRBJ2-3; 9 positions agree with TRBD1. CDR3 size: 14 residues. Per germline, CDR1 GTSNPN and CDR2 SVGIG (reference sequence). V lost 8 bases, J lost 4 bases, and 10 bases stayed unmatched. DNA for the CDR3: TGTGCCGCCTCCGGGACAGGGCTCCCAGATACGCAGTATTTT. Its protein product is CAASGTGLPDTQYF.

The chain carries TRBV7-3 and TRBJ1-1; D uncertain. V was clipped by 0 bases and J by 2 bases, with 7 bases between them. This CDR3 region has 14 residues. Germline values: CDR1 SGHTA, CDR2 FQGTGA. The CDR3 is CASSLTYINTEAFF. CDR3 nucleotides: TGTGCCAGCAGCTTAACGTATATCAACACTGAAGCTTTCTTT.

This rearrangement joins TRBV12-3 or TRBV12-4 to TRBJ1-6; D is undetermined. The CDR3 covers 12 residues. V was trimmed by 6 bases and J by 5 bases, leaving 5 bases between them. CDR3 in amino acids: CASRVDNSPLHF. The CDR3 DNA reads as TGTGCCAGCAGGGTAGATAATTCACCCCTCCACTTT.

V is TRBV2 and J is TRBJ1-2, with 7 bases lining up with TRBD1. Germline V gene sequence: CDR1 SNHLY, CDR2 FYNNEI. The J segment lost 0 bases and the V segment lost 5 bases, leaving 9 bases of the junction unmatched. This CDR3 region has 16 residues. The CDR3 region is CASSWPPGQPNYGYTF. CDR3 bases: TGTGCCAGCAGTTGGCCTCCGGGACAGCCTAACTATGGCTACACCTTC.

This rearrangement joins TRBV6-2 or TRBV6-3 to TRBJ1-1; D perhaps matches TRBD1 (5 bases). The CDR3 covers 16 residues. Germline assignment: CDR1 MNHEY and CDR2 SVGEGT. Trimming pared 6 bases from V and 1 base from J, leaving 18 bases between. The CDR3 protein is CASSSGTGGENTEAFF. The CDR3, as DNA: TGTGCCAGCAGCTCCGGGACGGGCGGTGAGAACACTGAAGCTTTCTTT.

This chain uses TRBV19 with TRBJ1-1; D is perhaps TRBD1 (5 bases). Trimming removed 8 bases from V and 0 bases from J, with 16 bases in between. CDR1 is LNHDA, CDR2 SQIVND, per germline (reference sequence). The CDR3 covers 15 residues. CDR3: CASGHSGRLNTEAFF. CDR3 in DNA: TGTGCCAGTGGACACTCGGGCAGGCTGAACACTGAAGCTTTCTTT.

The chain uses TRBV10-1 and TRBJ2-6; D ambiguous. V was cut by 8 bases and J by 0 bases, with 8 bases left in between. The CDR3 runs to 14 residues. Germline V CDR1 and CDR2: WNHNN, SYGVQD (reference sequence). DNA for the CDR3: TGCGCCAGCCCAAGGACCTCTGGGGCCAACGTCCTGACTTTC. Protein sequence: CASPRTSGANVLTF.

CDR3: CASRGGQGPYEQYF. Written as DNA, the CDR3 is TGTGCCAGCAGAGGGGGACAGGGCCCCTACGAGCAGTACTTC. V gene TRBV2 combines with J gene TRBJ2-7; 9 positions agree with TRBD1. This CDR3 is built from 14 residues. J was trimmed by 2 bases and V by 6 bases; bases with no gene match: 5. CDR1 is SNHLY and CDR2 is FYNNEI in the germline V gene.

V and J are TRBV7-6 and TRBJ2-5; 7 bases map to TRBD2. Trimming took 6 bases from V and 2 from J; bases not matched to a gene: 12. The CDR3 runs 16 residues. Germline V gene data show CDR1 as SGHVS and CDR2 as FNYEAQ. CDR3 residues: CASRSALRGRQETQYF. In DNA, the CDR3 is TGTGCCAGCAGATCCGCTTTGCGGGGGAGGCAAGAGACCCAGTACTTC.

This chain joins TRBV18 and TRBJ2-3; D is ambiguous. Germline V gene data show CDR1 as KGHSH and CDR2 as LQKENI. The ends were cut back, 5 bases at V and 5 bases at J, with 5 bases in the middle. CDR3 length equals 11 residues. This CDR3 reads CASSDGDTQYF. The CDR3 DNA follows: TGTGCCAGCTCAGACGGAGATACGCAGTATTTT.

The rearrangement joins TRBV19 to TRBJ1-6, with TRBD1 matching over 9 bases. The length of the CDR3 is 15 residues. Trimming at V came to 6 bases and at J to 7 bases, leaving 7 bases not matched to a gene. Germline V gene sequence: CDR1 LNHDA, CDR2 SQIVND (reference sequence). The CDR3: CASRWDREANSPLHF. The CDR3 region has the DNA TGTGCCAGTAGGTGGGACAGGGAGGCAAATTCACCCCTCCACTTT.

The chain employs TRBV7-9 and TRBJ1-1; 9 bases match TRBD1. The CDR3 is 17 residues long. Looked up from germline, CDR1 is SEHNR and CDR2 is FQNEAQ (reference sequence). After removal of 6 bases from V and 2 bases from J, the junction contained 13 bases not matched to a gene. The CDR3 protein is CASSSLPGTGTNTEAFF. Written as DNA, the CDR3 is TGTGCCAGCAGTTCTTTACCCGGGACAGGGACCAACACTGAAGCTTTCTTT. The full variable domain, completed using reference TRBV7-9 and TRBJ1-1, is DTGVSQNPRHKITKRGQNVTFRCDPISEHNRLYWYRQTLGQGPEFLTYFQNEAQLEKSRLLSDRFSAERPKGSFSTLEIQRTEQGDSAMYLCASSSLPGTGTNTEAFFGQGTRLTVV.

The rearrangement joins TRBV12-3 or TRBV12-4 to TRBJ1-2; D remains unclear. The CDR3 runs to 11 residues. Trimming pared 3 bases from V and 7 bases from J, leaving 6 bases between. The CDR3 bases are TGTGCCAGCAGTTTTGAGGGTGGCTACACCTTC. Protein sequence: CASSFEGGYTF.

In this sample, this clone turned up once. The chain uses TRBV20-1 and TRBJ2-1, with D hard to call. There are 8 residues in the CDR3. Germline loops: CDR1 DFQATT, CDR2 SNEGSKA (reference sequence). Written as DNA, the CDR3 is TGCCAATACAATGAGCAGTTCTTC. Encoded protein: CQYNEQFF.

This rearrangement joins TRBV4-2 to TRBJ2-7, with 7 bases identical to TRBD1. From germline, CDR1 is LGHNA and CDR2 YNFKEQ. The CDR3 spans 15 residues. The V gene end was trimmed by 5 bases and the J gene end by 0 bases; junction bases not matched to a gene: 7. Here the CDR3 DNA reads TGTGCCAGCAGCAATTCCGGGACAGCCTCCTACGAGCAGTACTTC. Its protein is CASSNSGTASYEQYF.

The CDR3 here is CASSYRRAGDEKLFF. As DNA, the CDR3 is TGTGCCAGCAGTTATCGGAGGGCGGGCGATGAAAAACTGTTTTTT. The chain links TRBV6-5 to TRBJ1-4; D is unclear. CDR1 and CDR2 (germline): MNHEY, SVGAGI. This CDR3 contains 15 residues. V dropped 3 bases and J dropped 6 bases, with 14 bases sitting between them.

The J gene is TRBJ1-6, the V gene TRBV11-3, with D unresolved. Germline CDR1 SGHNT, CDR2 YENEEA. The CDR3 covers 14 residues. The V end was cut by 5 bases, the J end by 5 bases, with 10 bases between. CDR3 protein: CASSTRPDNSPLHF. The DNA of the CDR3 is TGTGCCAGCAGCACTCGACCAGATAATTCACCCCTCCACTTT.

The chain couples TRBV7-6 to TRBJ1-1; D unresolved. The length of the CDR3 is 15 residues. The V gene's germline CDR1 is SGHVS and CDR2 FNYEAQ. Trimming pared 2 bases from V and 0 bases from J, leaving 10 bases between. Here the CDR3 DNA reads TGTGCCAGCAGCTTATATCAGAGAATGAACACTGAAGCTTTCTTT. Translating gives CASSLYQRMNTEAFF.